This T cell receptor beta chain comes out of a study of OX40 agonist ivuxolimab in advanced cancers. Study as a whole: Participants could have had prior anti-PD-1, anti-PD-L1 or anti-CTLA-4 therapy, and 40% had some.

With regard to this clone: The antigen remains unidentified.

Data came from immunoSEQ multiplex PCR; TCRdb stores just in-frame clones and leaves some out. In the table there are some 50,000 clones, about 94% of which are singletons. Exclusion applied to patients with autoimmune disease history or systemic immunosuppression. Unmatched junction bases numbered 14, after V lost 6 bases and J lost 3 bases. The germline V gene encodes CDR1 MNHEY and CDR2 SMNVEV (reference sequence). The CDR3 sequence is 16 residues long. Study results and caveats: At 0.1 to 3.0 mg/kg, clonal expansion of CD4+ and CD8+ blood T cells had occurred by week 6.

This TCR came from an adult with an advanced solid tumor such as melanoma, head and neck, liver or kidney cancer. V is TRBV27 and J is TRBJ2-7; 7 nucleotides align to TRBD2. The starting material was CD4+ or CD8+ T cells sorted from blood, obtained in a trial of the OX40 agonist ivuxolimab. The CDR3 DNA is TGTGCCAGCAGCACCTTCCAGGGAGGGCACTACTACGAGCAGTACTTC. Translation gives CASSTFQGGHYYEQYF.